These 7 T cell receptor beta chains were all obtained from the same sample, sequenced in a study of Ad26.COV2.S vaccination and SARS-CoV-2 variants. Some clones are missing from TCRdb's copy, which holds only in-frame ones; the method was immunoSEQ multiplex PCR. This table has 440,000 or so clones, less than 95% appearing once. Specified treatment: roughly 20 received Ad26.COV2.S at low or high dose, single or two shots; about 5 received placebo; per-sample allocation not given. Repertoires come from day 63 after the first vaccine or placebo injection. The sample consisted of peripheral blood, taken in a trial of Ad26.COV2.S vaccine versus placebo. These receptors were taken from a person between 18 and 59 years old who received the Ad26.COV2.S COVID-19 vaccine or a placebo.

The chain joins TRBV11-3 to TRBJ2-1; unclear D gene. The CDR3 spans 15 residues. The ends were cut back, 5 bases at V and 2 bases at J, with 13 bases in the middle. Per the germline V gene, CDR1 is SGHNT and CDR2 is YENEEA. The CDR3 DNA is TGTGCCAGCAGCGGCCGGACGGCTACCTACAATGAGCAGTTCTTC. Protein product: CASSGRTATYNEQFF.

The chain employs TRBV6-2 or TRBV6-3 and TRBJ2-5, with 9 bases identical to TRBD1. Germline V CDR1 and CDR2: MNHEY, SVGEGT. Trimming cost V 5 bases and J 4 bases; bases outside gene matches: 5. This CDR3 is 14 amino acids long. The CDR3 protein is CASSPGTGTETQYF. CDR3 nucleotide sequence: TGTGCCAGCAGTCCCGGGACAGGGACAGAGACCCAGTACTTC.

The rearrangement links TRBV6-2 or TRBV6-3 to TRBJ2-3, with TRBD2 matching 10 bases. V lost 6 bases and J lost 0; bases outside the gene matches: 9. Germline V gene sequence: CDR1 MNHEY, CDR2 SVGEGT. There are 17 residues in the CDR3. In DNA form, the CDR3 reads TGTGCCAGCAGCGGTCTGCGAGCGGGAGGGAGCACAGATACGCAGTATTTT. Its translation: CASSGLRAGGSTDTQYF.

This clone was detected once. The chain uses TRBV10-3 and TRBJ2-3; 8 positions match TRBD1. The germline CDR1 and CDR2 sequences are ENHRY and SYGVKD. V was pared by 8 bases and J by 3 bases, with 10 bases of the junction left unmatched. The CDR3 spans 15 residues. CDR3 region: CAIPGKTGETDTQYF. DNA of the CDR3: TGTGCCATCCCGGGGAAGACAGGGGAGACAGATACGCAGTATTTT.

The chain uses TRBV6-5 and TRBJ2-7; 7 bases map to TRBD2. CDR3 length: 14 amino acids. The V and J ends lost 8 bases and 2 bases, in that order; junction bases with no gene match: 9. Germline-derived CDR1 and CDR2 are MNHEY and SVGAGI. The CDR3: CASVKAGSAYEQYF. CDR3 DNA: TGTGCCAGCGTCAAAGCGGGGAGCGCCTACGAGCAGTACTTC.

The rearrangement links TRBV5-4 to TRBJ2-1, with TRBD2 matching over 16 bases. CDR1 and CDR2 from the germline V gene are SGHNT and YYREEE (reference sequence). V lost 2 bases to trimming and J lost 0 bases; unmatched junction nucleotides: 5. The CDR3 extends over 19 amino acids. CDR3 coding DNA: TGTGCCAGCAGCTTACCGGGACTAGCGGGAGGGAGCTCCTACAATGAGCAGTTCTTC. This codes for CASSLPGLAGGSSYNEQFF.

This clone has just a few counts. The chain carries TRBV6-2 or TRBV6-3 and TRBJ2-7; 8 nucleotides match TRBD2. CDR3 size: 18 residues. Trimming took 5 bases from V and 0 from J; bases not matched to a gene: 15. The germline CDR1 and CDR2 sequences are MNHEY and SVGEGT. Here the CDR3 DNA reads TGTGCCAGCAGTGATCCTGGAGGAAGCGGGAGTACCTCCTACGAGCAGTACTTC. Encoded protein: CASSDPGGSGSTSYEQYF.